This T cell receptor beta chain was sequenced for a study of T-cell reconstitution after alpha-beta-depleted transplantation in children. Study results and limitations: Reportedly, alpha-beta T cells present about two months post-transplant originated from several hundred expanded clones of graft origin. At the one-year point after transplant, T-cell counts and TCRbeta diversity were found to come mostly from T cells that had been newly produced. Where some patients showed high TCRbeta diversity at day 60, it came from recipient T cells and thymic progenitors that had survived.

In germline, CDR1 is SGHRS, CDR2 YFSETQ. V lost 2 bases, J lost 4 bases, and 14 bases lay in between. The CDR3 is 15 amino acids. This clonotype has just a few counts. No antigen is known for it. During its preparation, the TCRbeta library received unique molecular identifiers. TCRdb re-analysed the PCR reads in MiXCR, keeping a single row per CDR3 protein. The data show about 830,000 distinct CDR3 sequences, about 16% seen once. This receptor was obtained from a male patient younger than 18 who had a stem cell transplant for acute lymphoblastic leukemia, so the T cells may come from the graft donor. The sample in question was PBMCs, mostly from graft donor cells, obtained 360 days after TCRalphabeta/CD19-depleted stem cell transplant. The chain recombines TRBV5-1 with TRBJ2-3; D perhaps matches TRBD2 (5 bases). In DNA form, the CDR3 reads TGCGCCAGCAGCTTCTCGGACTCAGACCCAGATACGCAGTATTTT. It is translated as CASSFSDSDPDTQYF.